These 10 T cell receptor beta chains were all obtained from the same sample, sequenced in a study of blood T cell repertoires in COVID-19 (TCRdb year 2020). The library came from the immunoSEQ multiplex PCR assay. TCRdb took over this immuneACCESS table, retaining in-frame rearrangements with V and J assigned. Such tables are incomplete; in checked studies, under half of the missing clones stem from an unresolved V gene, and the remainder is unexplained. Recorded for this sample are approximately 160,000 clones; 70% to 90% of them occurred a single time. Of the sample, approximately 10% falls within the top ten clones. Sequenced material: peripheral blood. Every receptor here comes from a human donor in a cohort sampled during active COVID-19.

The J gene is TRBJ1-6, the V gene TRBV7-2; D possibly corresponds to TRBD1 (6 bases). This CDR3 has 14 residues. Germline CDR1 reads SGHTA; CDR2 reads FQGNSA. Trimming took off 1 base at V and 9 bases at J, with 10 bases between the two ends. The CDR3 coding sequence is TGTGCCAGCAGCTTAGGGCAGGGGAGTTCACCCCTCCACTTT. Its translation is CASSLGQGSSPLHF.

This clone was seen only once. The CDR3 protein is CAISESRVSTEAFF. The DNA for the CDR3 is TGTGCCATCAGTGAGTCGAGGGTTTCCACTGAAGCTTTCTTT. The chain is built from TRBV10-3 and TRBJ1-1, with D unclear. V was pared by 0 bases and J by 4 bases, with 9 bases between. Germline V lookup: CDR1 ENHRY, CDR2 SYGVKD. The CDR3 runs to 14 residues.

V is TRBV6-4 and J is TRBJ2-1; no clear D gene. Germline CDR1 is MRHNA and CDR2 is SNTAGT. The CDR3 sequence is 15 residues long. V was clipped by 3 bases and J by 1 base, with 10 bases between them. The CDR3 nucleotides read TGTGCCAGCAGTGAGGAGATTGGATCCTACAATGAGCAGTTCTTC. This codes for CASSEEIGSYNEQFF.

This chain uses TRBV6-6 with TRBJ1-4; 7 bases are shared with TRBD1. In germline, CDR1 is MNHNY, CDR2 SVGAGI (reference sequence). The CDR3 runs 16 residues. The V and J ends lost 4 bases and 4 bases, in that order; junction bases with no gene match: 9. CDR3 sequence: CASSFPRTGINEKLFF. Written as DNA, the CDR3 is TGTGCCAGCAGTTTTCCACGGACAGGAATTAATGAAAAACTGTTTTTT.

This chain links TRBV27 with TRBJ1-4; D is ambiguous. This CDR3 is 17 amino acids long. Germline assignment: CDR1 MNHEY and CDR2 SMNVEV (reference sequence). The V gene lost 3 bases and the J gene lost 0 bases, with 14 bases spanning the gap. The CDR3: CASSFKGRVSTNEKLFF. CDR3 in DNA: TGTGCCAGCAGTTTTAAAGGGAGAGTCTCAACTAATGAAAAACTGTTTTTT. The full variable domain, rest sourced from reference TRBV27 and TRBJ1-4, is EAQVTQNPRYLITVTGKKLTVTCSQNMNHEYMSWYRQDPGLGLRQIYYSMNVEVTDKGDVPEGYKVSRKEKRNFPLILESPSPNQTSLYFCASSFKGRVSTNEKLFFGSGTQLSVL.

CDR3 nucleotides: TGTGCCAGCAGCTACCGGGGGACTAGCGGCACAGATACGCAGTATTTT. The encoded protein is CASSYRGTSGTDTQYF. The V and J genes are TRBV5-6 and TRBJ2-3; the match to TRBD2 covers 10 bases. V gave up 3 bases and J gave up 1 base; unmatched junction bases: 5. This CDR3 is built from 16 residues. In germline, CDR1 is SGHDT, CDR2 YYEEEE.

The chain couples TRBV7-2 to TRBJ2-4, with no clear D. Trimming pared 1 base from V and 1 base from J, leaving 8 bases between. The V gene's germline CDR1 is SGHTA and CDR2 FQGNSA. The CDR3 loop spans 15 amino acids. CDR3 nucleotides: TGTGCCAGCAGCTTAGGATTGGGCGCCAAAAACATTCAGTACTTC. It encodes CASSLGLGAKNIQYF.

The V call is TRBV9, the J call TRBJ2-5; 10 nucleotides agree with TRBD2. V shed 0 bases and J 3 bases; nucleotides not matched to a gene: 5. Germline V gene sequence: CDR1 SGDLS, CDR2 YYNGEE. This CDR3 contains 16 residues. The DNA for the CDR3 is TGTGCCAGCAGCGTAGCGGGTCTAGCGGGGGAAGAGACCCAGTACTTC. Amino acid sequence: CASSVAGLAGEETQYF.

Concerning this clone: Other DNA sequences in the same sample also yield this CDR3. This chain joins TRBV7-2 and TRBJ2-7; TRBD2 is a possible D gene (7 bases). CDR1 SGHTA and CDR2 FQGNSA come from the germline V gene. V dropped 1 base and J dropped 2 bases, with 12 bases sitting between them. The CDR3 has 15 amino acids. The CDR3 DNA reads TGTGCCAGCAGCTTAGGGCGGGGGCGAACCTACGAGCAGTACTTC. As protein: CASSLGRGRTYEQYF.

The chain combines TRBV10-3 with TRBJ2-3; 12 bases fit TRBD2. Germline CDR1 ENHRY, CDR2 SYGVKD. Germline trimming cut 7 bases from V and 4 bases from J; bases unmatched to any gene: 9. The CDR3 loop spans 16 amino acids. The CDR3 nucleotides are TGTGCCATCACCGAGGGACTAGCGGGCGGAGCAGATACGCAGTATTTT. Its translation: CAITEGLAGGADTQYF.